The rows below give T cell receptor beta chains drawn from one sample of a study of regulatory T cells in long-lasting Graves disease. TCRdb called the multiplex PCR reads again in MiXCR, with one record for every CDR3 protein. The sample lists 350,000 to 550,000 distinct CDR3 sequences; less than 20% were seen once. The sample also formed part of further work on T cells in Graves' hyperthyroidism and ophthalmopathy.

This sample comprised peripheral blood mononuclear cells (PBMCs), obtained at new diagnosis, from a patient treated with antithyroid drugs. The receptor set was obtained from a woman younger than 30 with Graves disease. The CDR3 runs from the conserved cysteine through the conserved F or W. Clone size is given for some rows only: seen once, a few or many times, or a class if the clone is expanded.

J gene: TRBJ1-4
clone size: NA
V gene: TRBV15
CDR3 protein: CATNRGTNEKLFF

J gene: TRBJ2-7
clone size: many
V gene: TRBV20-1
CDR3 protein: CSARDPTGATSREQYF

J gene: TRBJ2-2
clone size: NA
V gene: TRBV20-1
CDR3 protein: CSARSLGTGGTGELFF

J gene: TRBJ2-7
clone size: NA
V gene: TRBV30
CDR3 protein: CAWSVADTYEQYF

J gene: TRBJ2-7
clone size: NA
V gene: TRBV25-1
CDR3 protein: CASSGDRVPYEQCF

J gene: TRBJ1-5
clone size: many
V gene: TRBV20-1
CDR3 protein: CSASGELFGTGNQPQHF

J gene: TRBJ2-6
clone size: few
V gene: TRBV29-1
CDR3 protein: CSVEEGPVSGANVLTF

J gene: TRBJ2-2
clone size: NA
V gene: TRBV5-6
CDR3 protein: CASSFSSSQAGSGELFF

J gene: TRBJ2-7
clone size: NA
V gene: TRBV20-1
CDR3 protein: CSAGRGSEGIYEQYF

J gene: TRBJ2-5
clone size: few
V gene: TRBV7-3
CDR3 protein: CASIGPDLDRQETQYF